This passage covers 9 T cell receptor beta chains from one sample sequenced in a study of blood T cell repertoires in COVID-19. Data came from immunoSEQ multiplex PCR; TCRdb stores just in-frame clones and leaves some out. The profile shows under 250,000 clones, approximately 90% of them singletons. What was sequenced was peripheral blood. All receptors derive from a woman aged 40 to 50 with acute or convalescent COVID-19.

The V gene is TRBV14, the J gene TRBJ2-3; 10 bases are a match to TRBD2. The germline CDR1 and CDR2 sequences are SGHDN and FVKESK. The junction had 5 bases not matched to a gene; V was cut back by 2 bases and J by 6 bases. This CDR3 spans 15 amino acids. The CDR3 protein is CASSQYLAGADTQYF. CDR3 bases: TGTGCCAGCAGCCAATACCTAGCGGGGGCGGATACGCAGTATTTT. The full variable domain, in which reference TRBV14 and TRBJ2-3 provide the parts outside the CDR3, is EAGVTQFPSHSVIEKGQTVTLRCDPISGHDNLYWYRRVMGKEIKFLLHFVKESKQDESGMPNNRFLAERTGGTYSTLKVQPAELEDSGVYFCASSQYLAGADTQYFGPGTRLTVL.

This clone was recorded only once. The junction differs from germline at one of its ends, possibly a read error. The chain has TRBV6-5 and TRBJ2-3, with unresolved D. CDR1 MNHEY and CDR2 SVGAGI come from the germline V gene. The CDR3 is 10 residues long. CDR3 bases: TGTGCCAGCAGCAGAGATACGCAGTATTTT. It yields the protein CASSRDTQYF.

The CDR3 is CASSEPRQGMTYNEQFF. The CDR3 DNA reads TGTGCCAGCAGTGAACCAAGACAGGGGATGACCTACAATGAGCAGTTCTTC. V and J are TRBV6-1 and TRBJ2-1; 8 bases fit TRBD1. The V gene's germline CDR1 is MNHNS and CDR2 SASEGT. The CDR3 runs to 17 residues. V trimming: 2 bases; J trimming: 2 bases; junction bases outside the gene matches: 8.

The rearrangement uses TRBV30 and TRBJ1-2; 9 bases align to TRBD1. J was trimmed by 1 base and V by 1 base; bases with no gene match: 7. Germline values: CDR1 GTSNPN, CDR2 SVGIG (reference sequence). There are 16 residues in the CDR3. The CDR3 loop is CAWSALTGGGNYGYTF. CDR3 DNA sequence: TGTGCCTGGAGTGCCTTGACAGGGGGAGGTAACTATGGCTACACCTTC.

The V and J genes are TRBV6-5 and TRBJ1-5, with 7 bases lining up with TRBD1. This CDR3 comprises 14 residues. The germline CDR1 and CDR2 sequences are MNHEY and SVGAGI. V lost 0 bases and J lost 7; bases outside the gene matches: 3. CDR3 in amino acids: CASSYSVRGQPQHF. The CDR3 nucleotides read TGTGCCAGCAGTTACTCGGTCAGGGGGCAGCCCCAGCATTTT.

On this clone itself: Other DNA sequences in the same sample also yield this CDR3. The V and J genes are TRBV2 and TRBJ1-4, with D perhaps matching TRBD1 (5 bases). This CDR3 is 15 amino acids long. Trimming cost V 1 base and J 0 bases, with 6 bases left between them. CDR1 is SNHLY and CDR2 is FYNNEI in the germline V gene. The CDR3 DNA is TGTGCCAGCAGTGAAGGACAGTCAACTAATGAAAAACTGTTTTTT. Its translation: CASSEGQSTNEKLFF.

The chain uses TRBV7-4 and TRBJ2-7, with D maybe TRBD1 (6 bases). CDR1 and CDR2 (germline): SGHVT, SQSDAQ. The V end lost 5 bases, the J end lost 5 bases, and 13 bases lay between the germline ends. This CDR3 region has 13 residues. CDR3 residues: CASSTRQVHEQYV. The CDR3 region has the DNA TGTGCCAGCAGCACAAGACAGGTCCACGAGCAGTACGTC.

The J gene is TRBJ1-2, the V gene TRBV7-2; D unclear. This CDR3 has 14 residues. The V and J ends lost 5 bases and 4 bases respectively, with 14 bases between them. From germline, CDR1 is SGHTA and CDR2 FQGNSA. The chain's CDR3 is CASSVPGGIYGYTF. In nucleotides, the CDR3 is TGTGCCAGCAGCGTCCCGGGAGGGATCTATGGCTACACCTTC.

About this clone itself: Other DNA sequences in the same sample also yield this CDR3. The chain uses TRBV5-6 and TRBJ1-1, with D tentatively TRBD1 (6 bases). The V end lost 2 bases, the J end lost 5 bases, and 7 bases lay between the germline ends. Germline V CDR1 and CDR2: SGHDT, YYEEEE. The CDR3 is made up of 12 amino acids. In nucleotides, the CDR3 is TGTGCCAGCAGCTTTAGGGGGACTGAAGCTTTCTTT. It specifies CASSFRGTEAFF.